This TCR beta chain was sequenced for a study of control samples from healthy donors and cancer patients. This table comes from immunoSEQ multiplex PCR, and its TCRdb copy is limited to in-frame clones, with some not included. The sample yields some 200,000 clones, 91% seen once. This CDR3 spans 16 amino acids. Unmatched junction bases numbered 3, after V lost 3 bases and J lost 0 bases. Germline CDR1 reads KGHSH; CDR2 reads LQKENI. The TCR was taken from a woman aged 25 to 39 in good health. The sample was blood. The chain employs TRBV18 and TRBJ2-3; 10 bases align to TRBD2. In nucleotides, the CDR3 is TGTGCCAGCTCACCCGGGACTAGCGTCAGCACAGATACGCAGTATTTT. Its translation is CASSPGTSVSTDTQYF.